This T cell receptor beta chain emerged from a study of blood T cells in healthy people across ages. Study results and caveats: Per million T cells, TCR beta diversity dropped roughly linearly as age increased. Compared with aged donors, long-lived donors showed fewer expanded clones, suggesting selection. A strong correlation was found between TCR beta diversity and the percentage of naive T cells.

About this clonotype itself: The antigen is undetermined.

Germline V gene lookup returns CDR1 SGHRS and CDR2 YFSETQ. This CDR3 spans 18 amino acids. The V and J ends lost 4 bases and 0 bases, in that order; junction bases with no gene match: 12. The second PCR ran about 6 to 12 cycles with a sample-barcoded 5' primer and J-beta primers. The template-switch adaptor was a 5' adaptor with 12 random nucleotides. It tagged each cDNA molecule. TCRdb reprocessed the 5' RACE reads via MiXCR and lists one record per CDR3 protein. The repertoire holds 650,000 to 1,000,000 distinct CDR3 sequences, 30% to 45% seen once, with over 10% in the top ten. The TCR originated in a man younger than 35 in good health. The chain combines TRBV5-1 with TRBJ2-2; 7 nucleotides align to TRBD2. Sequencing was performed on blood. CDR3 protein: CASSLFYEAGSNTGELFF. The DNA for the CDR3 is TGCGCCAGCAGCCTATTTTATGAAGCGGGATCGAACACCGGGGAGCTGTTTTTT.